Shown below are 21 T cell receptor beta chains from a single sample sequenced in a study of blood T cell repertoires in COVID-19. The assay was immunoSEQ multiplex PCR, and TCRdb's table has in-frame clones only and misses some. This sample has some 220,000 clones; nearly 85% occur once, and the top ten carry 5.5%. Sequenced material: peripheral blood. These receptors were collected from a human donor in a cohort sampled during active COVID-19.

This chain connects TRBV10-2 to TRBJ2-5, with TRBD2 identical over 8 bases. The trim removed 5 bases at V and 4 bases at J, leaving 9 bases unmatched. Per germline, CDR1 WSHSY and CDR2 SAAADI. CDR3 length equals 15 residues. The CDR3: CASSQSGSSRETQYF. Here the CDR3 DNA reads TGCGCCAGCAGTCAAAGCGGGAGTAGCAGAGAGACCCAGTACTTC.

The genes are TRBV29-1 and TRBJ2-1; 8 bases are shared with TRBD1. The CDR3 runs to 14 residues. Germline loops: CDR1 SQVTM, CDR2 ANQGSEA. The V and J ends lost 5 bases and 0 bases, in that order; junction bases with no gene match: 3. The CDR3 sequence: CSVMTGDSYNEQFF. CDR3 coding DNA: TGCAGCGTTATGACAGGGGACTCCTACAATGAGCAGTTCTTC.

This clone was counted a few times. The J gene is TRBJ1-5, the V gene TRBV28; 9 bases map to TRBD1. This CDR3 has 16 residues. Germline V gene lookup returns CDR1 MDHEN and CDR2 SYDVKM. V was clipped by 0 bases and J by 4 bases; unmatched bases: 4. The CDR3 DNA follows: TGTGCCAGCAGTTTATGGGGGGACAGGGTTAATCAGCCCCAGCATTTT. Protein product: CASSLWGDRVNQPQHF.

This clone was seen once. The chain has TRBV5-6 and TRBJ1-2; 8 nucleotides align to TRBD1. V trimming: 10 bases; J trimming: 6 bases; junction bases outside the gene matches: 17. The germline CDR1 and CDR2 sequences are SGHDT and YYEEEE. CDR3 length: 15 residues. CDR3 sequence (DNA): TGTGCCGGCCAAGCGGGTGGCAGGGGGCACGATGGCTACACCTTC. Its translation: CAGQAGGRGHDGYTF.

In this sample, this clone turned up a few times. Here the CDR3 DNA reads TGTGCCAGCAGCTTAGTCAGGGGCGAGCAGTACTTC. Translation: CASSLVRGEQYF. J is TRBJ2-7 and V is TRBV7-9; a weak D match, TRBD1 (6 bases). Per germline, CDR1 SEHNR and CDR2 FQNEAQ (reference sequence). V was clipped by 1 base and J by 6 bases, with 7 bases between them. The CDR3 length is 12 residues. Filled out from reference TRBV7-9 and TRBJ2-7, the complete variable domain reads DTGVSQNPRHKITKRGQNVTFRCDPISEHNRLYWYRQTLGQGPEFLTYFQNEAQLEKSRLLSDRFSAERPKGSFSTLEIQRTEQGDSAMYLCASSLVRGEQYFGPGTRLTVT.

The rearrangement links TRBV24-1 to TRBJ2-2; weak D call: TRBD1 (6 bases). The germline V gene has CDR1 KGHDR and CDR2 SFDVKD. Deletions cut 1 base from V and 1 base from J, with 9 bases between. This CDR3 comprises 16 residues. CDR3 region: CATSDLARGNTGELFF. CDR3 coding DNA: TGTGCCACCAGTGATTTAGCCAGGGGGAACACCGGGGAGCTGTTTTTT.

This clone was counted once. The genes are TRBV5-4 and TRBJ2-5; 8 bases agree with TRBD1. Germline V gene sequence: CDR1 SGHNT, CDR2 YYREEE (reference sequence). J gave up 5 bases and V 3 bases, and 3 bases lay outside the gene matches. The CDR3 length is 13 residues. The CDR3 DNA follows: TGTGCCAGCAGCTCAGGGGGCGGCGAGACCCAGTACTTC. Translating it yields CASSSGGGETQYF.

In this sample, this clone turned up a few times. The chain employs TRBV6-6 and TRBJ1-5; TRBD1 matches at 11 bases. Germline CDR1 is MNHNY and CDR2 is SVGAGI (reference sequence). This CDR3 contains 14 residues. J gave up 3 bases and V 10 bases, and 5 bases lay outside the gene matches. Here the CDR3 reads CAIQGQGDNQPQHF. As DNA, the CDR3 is TGTGCCATCCAGGGACAGGGGGACAATCAGCCCCAGCATTTT.

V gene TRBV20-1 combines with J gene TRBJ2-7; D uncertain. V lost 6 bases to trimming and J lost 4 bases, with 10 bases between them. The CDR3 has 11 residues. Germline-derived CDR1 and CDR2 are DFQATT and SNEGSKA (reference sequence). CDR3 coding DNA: TGCAGTGCGCGCACAGAATACGAGCAGTACTTC. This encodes CSARTEYEQYF.

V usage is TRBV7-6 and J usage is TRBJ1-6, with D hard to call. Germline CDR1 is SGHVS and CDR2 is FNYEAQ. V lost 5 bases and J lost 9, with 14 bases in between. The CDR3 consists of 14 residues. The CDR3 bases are TGTGCCAGCAGCAGTGTCGGCAGGTCTTCACCCCTCCACTTT. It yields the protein CASSSVGRSSPLHF.

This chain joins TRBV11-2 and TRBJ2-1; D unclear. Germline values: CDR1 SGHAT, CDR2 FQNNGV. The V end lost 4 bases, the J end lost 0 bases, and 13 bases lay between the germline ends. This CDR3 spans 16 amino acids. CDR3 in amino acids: CASSSTRGNSYNEQFF. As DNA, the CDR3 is TGTGCCAGCAGCTCAACGCGAGGAAACTCCTACAATGAGCAGTTCTTC.

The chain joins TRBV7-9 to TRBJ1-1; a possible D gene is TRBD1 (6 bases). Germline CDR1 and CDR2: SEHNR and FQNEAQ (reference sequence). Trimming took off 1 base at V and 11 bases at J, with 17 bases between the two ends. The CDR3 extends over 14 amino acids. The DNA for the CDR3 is TGTGCCAGCAGCTTAGAGGGGGAAGGGCAAAGCGCTTTCTTT. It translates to CASSLEGEGQSAFF.

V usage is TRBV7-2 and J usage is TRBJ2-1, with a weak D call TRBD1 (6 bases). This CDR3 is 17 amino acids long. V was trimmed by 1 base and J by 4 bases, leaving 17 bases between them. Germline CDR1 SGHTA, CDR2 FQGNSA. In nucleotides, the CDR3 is TGTGCCAGCAGCTTAGAGGGACAAGGCCTGCCGTACAATGAGCAGTTCTTC. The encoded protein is CASSLEGQGLPYNEQFF.

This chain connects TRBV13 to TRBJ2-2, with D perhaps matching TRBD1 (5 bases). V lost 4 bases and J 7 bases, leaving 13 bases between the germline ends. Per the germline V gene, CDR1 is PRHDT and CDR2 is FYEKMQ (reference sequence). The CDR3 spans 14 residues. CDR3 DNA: TGTGCCAGCAGCTCTCAGGGTTCGGGCGGGGAGCTGTTTTTT. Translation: CASSSQGSGGELFF.

The chain's CDR3 is CASSQEVMATVSYEQYF. The DNA for the CDR3 is TGCGCCAGCAGCCAAGAAGTAATGGCGACAGTCTCCTACGAGCAGTACTTC. The V gene is TRBV4-1, the J gene TRBJ2-7; D is possibly TRBD1 (5 bases). The CDR3 runs to 17 residues. Trimming shortened V by 0 bases and J by 0 bases, and 15 bases separated the two germline ends. The germline V gene encodes CDR1 MGHRA and CDR2 YSYEKL.

CDR3 protein: CASSYGGNNQETQYF. CDR3 DNA: TGTGCCAGCAGTTACGGCGGGAACAACCAAGAGACCCAGTACTTC. This chain joins TRBV6-2 or TRBV6-3 and TRBJ2-5; D perhaps matches TRBD2 (6 bases). CDR3 length equals 15 residues. The ends were cut back, 2 bases at V and 0 bases at J, with 10 bases in the middle. Germline assignment: CDR1 MNHEY and CDR2 SVGEGT.

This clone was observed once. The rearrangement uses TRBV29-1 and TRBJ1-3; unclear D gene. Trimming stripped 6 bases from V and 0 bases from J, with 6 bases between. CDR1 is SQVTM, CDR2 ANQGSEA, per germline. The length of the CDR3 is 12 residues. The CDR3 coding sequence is TGCAGCGTGACTAGCTCTGGAAACACCATATATTTT. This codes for CSVTSSGNTIYF. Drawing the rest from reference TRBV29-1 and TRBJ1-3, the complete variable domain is SAVISQKPSRDICQRGTSLTIQCQVDSQVTMMFWYRQQPGQSLTLIATANQGSEATYESGFVIDKFPISRPNLTFSTLTVSNMSPEDSSIYLCSVTSSGNTIYFGEGSWLTVV.

This CDR3 is CASSPQGVGGYTF. In DNA, the CDR3 is TGTGCCAGCAGCCCTCAGGGGGTCGGGGGCTACACCTTC. This chain uses TRBV7-6 with TRBJ1-2; 7 bases fit TRBD1. The CDR3 has 13 amino acids. The V and J ends lost 5 bases and 8 bases, in that order; junction bases with no gene match: 8. The germline V gene has CDR1 SGHVS and CDR2 FNYEAQ.

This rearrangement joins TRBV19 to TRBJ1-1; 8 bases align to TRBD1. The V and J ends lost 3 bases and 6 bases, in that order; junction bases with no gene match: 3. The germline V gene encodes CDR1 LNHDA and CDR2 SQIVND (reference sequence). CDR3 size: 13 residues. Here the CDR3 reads CASSIQTGAEAFF. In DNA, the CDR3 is TGTGCCAGTAGTATTCAGACAGGGGCTGAAGCTTTCTTT.

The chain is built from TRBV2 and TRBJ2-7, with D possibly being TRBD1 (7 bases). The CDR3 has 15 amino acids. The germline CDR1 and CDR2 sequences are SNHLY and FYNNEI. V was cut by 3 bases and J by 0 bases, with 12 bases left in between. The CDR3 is CASSERQGGSYEQYF. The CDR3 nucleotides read TGTGCCAGCAGTGAGAGGCAGGGGGGCTCCTACGAGCAGTACTTC.

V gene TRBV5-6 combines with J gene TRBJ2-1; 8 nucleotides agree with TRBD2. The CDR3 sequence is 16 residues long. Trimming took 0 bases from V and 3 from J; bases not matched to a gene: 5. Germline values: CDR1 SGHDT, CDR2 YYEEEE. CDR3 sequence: CASSLARGGLYNEQFF. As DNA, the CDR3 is TGTGCCAGCAGCTTGGCCCGGGGGGGTCTCTACAATGAGCAGTTCTTC.